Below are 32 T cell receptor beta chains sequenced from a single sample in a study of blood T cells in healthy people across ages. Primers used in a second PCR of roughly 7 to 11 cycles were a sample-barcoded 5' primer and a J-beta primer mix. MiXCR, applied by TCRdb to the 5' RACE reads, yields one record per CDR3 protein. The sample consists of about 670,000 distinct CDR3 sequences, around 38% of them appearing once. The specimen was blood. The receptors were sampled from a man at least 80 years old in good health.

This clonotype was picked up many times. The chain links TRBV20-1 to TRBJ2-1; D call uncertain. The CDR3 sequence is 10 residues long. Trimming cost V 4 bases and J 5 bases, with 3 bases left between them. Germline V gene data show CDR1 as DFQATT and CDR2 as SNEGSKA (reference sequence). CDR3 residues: CSATNNEQFF. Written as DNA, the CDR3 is TGCAGTGCTACCAACAATGAGCAGTTCTTC.

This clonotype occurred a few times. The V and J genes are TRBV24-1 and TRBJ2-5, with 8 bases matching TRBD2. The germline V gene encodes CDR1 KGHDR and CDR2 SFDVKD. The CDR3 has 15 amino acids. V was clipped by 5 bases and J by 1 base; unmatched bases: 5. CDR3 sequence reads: CATSGGGGTQETQYF. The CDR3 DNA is TGTGCCACCAGTGGGGGCGGGGGGACCCAAGAGACCCAGTACTTC.

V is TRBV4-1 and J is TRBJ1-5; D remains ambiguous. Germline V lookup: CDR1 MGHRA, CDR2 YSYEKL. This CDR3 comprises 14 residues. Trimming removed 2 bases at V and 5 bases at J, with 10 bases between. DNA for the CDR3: TGCGCCAGCAGCCAATCCTATGGCTATCAGCCCCAGCATTTT. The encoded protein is CASSQSYGYQPQHF.

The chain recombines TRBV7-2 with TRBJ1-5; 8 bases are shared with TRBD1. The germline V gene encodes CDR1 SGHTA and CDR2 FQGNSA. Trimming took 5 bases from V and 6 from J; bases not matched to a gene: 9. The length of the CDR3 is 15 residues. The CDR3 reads CASSTSQGAAQPQHF. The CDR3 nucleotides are TGTGCCAGCAGCACTTCCCAGGGGGCAGCTCAGCCCCAGCATTTT.

The CDR3 is CASSRLTGTGYNEQFF. The CDR3 bases are TGTGCCAGCAGCCGACTAACCGGGACAGGGTACAATGAGCAGTTCTTC. This chain connects TRBV14 to TRBJ2-1, with 9 bases aligning to TRBD1. The trim removed 4 bases at V and 4 bases at J, leaving 8 bases unmatched. This CDR3 has 16 amino acids. CDR1 is SGHDN, CDR2 FVKESK, per germline.

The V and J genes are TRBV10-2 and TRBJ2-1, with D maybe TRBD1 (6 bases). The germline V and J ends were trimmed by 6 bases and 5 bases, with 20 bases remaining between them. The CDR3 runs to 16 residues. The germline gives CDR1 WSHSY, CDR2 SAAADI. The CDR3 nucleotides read TGCGCCAGCAGGGACAGCCGCGAAACCTTAAACAATGAGCAGTTCTTC. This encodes CASRDSRETLNNEQFF.

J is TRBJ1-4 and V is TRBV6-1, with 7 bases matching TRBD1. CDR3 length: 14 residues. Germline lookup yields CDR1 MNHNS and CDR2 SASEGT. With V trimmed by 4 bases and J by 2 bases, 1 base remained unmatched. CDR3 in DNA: TGTGCCAGCAGTGGGGGACAGACTAATGAAAAACTGTTTTTT. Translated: CASSGGQTNEKLFF.

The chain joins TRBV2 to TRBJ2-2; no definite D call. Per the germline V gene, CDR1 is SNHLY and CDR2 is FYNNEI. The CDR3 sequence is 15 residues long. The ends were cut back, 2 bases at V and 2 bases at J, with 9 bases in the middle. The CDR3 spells CASSETGFNTGELFF. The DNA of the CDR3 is TGTGCCAGCAGTGAAACCGGGTTCAACACCGGGGAGCTGTTTTTT.

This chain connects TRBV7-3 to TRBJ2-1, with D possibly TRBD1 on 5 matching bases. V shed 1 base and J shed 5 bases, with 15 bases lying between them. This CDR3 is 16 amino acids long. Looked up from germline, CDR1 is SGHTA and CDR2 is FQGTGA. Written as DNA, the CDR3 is TGTGCCAGCAGCTTAATTTCTAGTCAGGGAAACAATGAGCAGTTCTTC. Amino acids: CASSLISSQGNNEQFF.

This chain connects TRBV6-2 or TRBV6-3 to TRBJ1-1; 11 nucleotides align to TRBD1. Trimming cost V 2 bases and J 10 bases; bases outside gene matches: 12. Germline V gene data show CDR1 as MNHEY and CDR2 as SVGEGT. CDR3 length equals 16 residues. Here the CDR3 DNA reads TGTGCCAGCAGTTACGGGCCGACCGGACAGGGGGCGGCAGCTTTCTTT. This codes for CASSYGPTGQGAAAFF.

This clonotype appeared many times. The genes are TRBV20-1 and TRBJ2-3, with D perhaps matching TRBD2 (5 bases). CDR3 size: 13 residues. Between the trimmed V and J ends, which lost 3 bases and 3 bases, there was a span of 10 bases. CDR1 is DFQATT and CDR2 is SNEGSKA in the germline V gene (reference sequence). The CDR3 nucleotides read TGCAGTGCTAGTCCGGGGTCGACAGATACGCAGTATTTT. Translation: CSASPGSTDTQYF.

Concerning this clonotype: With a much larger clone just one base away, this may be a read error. The CDR3 bases are TGTGCCGGCAGCGTAGTGGAATCCTCCTACGAGCAGTACTTC. Protein: CAGSVVESSYEQYF. The gene calls are TRBV9 and TRBJ2-7; D remains unclear. Germline values: CDR1 SGDLS, CDR2 YYNGEE. The CDR3 runs 14 residues.

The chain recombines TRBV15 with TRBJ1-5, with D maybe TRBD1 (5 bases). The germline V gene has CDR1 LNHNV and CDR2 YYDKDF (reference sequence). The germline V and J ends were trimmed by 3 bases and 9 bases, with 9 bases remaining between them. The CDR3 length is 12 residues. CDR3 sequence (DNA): TGTGCCACCAGCAGTAATCAGGGGCCCCAGCATTTT. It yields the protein CATSSNQGPQHF.

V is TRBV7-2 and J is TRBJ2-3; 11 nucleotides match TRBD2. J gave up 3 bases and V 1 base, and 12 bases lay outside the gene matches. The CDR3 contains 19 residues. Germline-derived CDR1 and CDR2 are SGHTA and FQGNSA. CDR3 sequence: CASSLVAPSGGRKTDTQYF. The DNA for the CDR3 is TGTGCCAGCAGCTTAGTGGCACCTAGCGGGGGGCGCAAGACAGATACGCAGTATTTT. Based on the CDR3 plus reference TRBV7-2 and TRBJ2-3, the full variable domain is GAGVSQSPSNKVTEKGKDVELRCDPISGHTALYWYRQSLGQGLEFLIYFQGNSAPDKSGLPSDRFSAERTGGSVSTLTIQRTQQEDSAVYLCASSLVAPSGGRKTDTQYFGPGTRLTVL.

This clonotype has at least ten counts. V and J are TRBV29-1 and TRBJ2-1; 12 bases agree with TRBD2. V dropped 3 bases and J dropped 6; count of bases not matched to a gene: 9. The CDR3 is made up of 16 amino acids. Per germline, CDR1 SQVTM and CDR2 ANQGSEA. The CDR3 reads CSVDGLAGRVGNEQFF. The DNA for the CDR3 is TGCAGCGTTGACGGACTAGCGGGAAGAGTGGGCAATGAGCAGTTCTTC.

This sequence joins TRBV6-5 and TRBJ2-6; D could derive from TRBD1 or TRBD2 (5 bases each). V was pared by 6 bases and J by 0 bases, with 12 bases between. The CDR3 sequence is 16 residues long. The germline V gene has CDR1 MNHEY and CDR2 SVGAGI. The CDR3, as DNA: TGTGCCAGCAGGCCCCCCGGGGCCTCTGGGGCCAACGTCCTGACTTTC. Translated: CASRPPGASGANVLTF.

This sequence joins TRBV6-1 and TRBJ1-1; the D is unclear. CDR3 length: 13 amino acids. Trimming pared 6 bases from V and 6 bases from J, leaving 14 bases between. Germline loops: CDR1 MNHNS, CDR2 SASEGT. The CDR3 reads CASREHRTPEAFF. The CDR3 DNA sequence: TGTGCCAGCAGGGAACACAGAACACCTGAAGCTTTCTTT.

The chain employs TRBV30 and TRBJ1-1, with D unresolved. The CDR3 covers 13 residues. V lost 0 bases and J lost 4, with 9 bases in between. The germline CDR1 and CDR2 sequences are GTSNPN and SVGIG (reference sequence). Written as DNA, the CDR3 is TGTGCCTGGAGTGTATCCCTGGGCACTGAAGCTTTCTTT. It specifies CAWSVSLGTEAFF.

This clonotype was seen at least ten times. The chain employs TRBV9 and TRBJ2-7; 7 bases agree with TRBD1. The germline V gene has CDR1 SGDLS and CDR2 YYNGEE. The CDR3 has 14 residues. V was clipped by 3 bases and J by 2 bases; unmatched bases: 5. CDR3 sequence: CASSATGTAYEQYF. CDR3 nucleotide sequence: TGTGCCAGCAGCGCCACCGGGACAGCCTACGAGCAGTACTTC.

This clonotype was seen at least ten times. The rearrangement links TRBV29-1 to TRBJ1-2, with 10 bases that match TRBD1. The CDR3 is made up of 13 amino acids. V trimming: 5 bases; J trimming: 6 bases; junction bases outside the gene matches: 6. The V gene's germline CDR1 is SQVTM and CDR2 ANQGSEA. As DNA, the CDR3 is TGCAGCGTTACAATTGGACAGGGGGATGGCTACACCTTC. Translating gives CSVTIGQGDGYTF.

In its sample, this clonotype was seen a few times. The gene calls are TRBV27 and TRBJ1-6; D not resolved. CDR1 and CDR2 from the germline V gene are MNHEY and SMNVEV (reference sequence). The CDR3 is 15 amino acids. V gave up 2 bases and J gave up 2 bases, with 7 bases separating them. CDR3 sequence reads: CASSLIGAYNSPLHF. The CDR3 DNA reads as TGTGCCAGCAGTTTAATAGGAGCCTATAATTCACCCCTCCACTTT.

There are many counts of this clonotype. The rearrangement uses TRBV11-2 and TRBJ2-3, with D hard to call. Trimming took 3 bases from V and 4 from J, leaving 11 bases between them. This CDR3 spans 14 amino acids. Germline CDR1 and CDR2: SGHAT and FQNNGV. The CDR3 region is CASSLSPGSDTQYF. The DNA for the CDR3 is TGTGCCAGCAGCTTGAGTCCCGGATCAGATACGCAGTATTTT.

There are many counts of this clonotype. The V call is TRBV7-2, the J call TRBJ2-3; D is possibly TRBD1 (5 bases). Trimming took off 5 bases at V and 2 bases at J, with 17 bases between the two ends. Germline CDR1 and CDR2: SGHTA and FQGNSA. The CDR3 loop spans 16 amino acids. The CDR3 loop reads CASSRQGLGTTDTQYF. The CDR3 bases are TGTGCCAGCAGCCGTCAGGGCTTGGGTACCACAGATACGCAGTATTTT.

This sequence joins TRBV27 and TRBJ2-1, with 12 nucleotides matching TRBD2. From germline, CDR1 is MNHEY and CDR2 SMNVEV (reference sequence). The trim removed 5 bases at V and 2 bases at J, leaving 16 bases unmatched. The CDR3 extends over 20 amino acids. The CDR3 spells CASSLDHRRLAGETYNEQFF. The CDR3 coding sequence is TGTGCCAGCAGTCTGGACCACCGCCGACTAGCGGGGGAGACCTACAATGAGCAGTTCTTC.

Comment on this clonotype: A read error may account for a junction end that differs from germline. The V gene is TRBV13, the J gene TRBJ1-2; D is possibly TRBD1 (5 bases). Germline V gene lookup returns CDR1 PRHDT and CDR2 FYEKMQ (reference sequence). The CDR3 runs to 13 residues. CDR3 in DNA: TGTGCCAGCAGCGTAGGCAACAGGAGTGGCTACACCTTC. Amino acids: CASSVGNRSGYTF. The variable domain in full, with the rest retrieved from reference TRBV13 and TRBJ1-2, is AAGVIQSPRHLIKEKRETATLKCYPIPRHDTVYWYQQGPGQDPQFLISFYEKMQSDKGSIPDRFSAQQFSDYHSELNMSSLELGDSALYFCASSVGNRSGYTFGSGTRLTVV.

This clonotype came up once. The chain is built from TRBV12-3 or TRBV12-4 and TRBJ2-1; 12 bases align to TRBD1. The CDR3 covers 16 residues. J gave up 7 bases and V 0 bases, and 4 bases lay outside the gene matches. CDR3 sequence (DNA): TGTGCCAGCAGTTTAGCCGGGACAGGGGGCTGGAATGAGCAGTTCTTC. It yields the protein CASSLAGTGGWNEQFF.

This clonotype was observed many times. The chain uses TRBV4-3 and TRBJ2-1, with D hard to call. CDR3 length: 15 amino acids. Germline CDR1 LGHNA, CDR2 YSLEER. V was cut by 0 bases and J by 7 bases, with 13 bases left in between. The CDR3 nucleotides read TGCGCCAGCAGCCAAGATCGAACTCAGCCGAATGAGCAGTTCTTC. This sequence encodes CASSQDRTQPNEQFF.

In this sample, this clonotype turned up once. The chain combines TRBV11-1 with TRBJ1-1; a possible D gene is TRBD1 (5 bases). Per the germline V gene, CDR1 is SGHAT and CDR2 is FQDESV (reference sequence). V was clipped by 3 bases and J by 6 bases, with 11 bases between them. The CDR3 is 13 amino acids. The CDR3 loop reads CASSFVRGAEAFF. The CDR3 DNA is TGTGCCAGCAGCTTCGTCCGGGGGGCTGAAGCTTTCTTT.

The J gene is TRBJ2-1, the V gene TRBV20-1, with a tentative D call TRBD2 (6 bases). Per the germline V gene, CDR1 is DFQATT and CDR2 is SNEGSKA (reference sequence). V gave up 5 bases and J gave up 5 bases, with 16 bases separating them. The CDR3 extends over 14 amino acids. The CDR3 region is CSALRLGRDNEQFF. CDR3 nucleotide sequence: TGCAGTGCTTTAAGACTAGGTCGTGACAATGAGCAGTTCTTC.

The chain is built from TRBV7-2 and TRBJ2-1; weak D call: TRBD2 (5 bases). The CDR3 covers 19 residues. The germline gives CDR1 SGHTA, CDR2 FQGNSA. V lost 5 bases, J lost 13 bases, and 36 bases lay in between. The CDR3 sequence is CASSIPFRELHFAKNIQFF. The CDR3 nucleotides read TGTGCCAGCAGCATACCCTTCCGGGAATTGCATTTCGCCAAAAACATTCAGTTCTTC.

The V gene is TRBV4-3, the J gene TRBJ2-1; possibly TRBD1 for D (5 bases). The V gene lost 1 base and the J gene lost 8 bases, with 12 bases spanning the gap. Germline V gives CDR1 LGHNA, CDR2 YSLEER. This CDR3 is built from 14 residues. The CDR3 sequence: CASSQGRRVDEQFF. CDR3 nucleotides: TGCGCCAGCAGCCAAGGTCGCAGGGTGGATGAGCAGTTCTTC.

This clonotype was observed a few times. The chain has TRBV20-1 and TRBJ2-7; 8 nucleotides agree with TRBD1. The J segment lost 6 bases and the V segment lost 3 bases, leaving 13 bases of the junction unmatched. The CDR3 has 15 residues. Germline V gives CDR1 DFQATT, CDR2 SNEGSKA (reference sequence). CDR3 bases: TGCAGTGCTAGTCGGCCAGGGGGCTCCCTGGGCGAGCAGTACTTC. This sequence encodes CSASRPGGSLGEQYF.